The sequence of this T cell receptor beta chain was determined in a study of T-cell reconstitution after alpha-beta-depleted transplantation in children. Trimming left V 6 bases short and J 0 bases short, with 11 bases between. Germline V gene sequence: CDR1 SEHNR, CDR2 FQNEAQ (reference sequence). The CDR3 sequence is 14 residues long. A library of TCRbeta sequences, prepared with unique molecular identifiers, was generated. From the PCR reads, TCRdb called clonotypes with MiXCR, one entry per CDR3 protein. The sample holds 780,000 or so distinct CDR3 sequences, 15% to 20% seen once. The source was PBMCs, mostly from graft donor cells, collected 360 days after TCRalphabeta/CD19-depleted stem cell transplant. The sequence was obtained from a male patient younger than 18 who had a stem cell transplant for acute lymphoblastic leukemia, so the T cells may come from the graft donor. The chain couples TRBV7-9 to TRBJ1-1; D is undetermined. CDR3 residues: CASRPGSMNTEAFF. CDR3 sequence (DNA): TGTGCCAGCAGACCGGGGAGCATGAACACTGAAGCTTTCTTT.